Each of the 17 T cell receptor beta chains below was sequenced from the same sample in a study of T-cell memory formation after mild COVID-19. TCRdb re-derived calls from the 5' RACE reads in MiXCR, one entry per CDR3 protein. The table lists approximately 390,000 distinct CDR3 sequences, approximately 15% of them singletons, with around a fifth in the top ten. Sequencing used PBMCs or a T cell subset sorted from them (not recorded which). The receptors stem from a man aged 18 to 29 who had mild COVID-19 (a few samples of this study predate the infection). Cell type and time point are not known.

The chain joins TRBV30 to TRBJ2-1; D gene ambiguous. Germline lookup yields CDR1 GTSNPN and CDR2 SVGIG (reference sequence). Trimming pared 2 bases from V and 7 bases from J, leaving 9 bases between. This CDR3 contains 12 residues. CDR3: CAWSPGGNEQFF. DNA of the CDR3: TGTGCCTGGAGTCCGGGTGGGAATGAGCAGTTCTTC. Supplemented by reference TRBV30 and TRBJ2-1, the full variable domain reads SQTIHQWPATLVQPVGSPLSLECTVEGTSNPNLYWYRQAAGRGLQLLFYSVGIGQISSEVPQNLSASRPQDRQFILSSKKLLLSDSGFYLCAWSPGGNEQFFGPGTRLTVL.

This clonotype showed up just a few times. CDR3 DNA sequence: TGCGCCAGCAGCCCCCGCTGGAACACCGGGGAGCTGTTTTTT. Protein sequence: CASSPRWNTGELFF. J is TRBJ2-2 and V is TRBV5-1; D uncertain. This CDR3 spans 14 amino acids. Germline-derived CDR1 and CDR2 are SGHRS and YFSETQ. With 4 bases removed from V and 1 base from J, the gap between germline ends came to 8 bases.

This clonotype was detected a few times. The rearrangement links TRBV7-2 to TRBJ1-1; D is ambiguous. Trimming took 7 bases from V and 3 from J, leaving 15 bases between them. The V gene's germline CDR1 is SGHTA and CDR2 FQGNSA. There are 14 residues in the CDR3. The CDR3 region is CASTFGREDTEAFF. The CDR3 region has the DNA TGTGCCAGCACCTTCGGGAGAGAGGACACTGAAGCTTTCTTT.

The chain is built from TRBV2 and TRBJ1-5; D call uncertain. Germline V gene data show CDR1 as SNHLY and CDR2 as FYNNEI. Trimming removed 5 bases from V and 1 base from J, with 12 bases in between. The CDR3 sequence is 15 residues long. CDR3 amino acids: CASSMAGESNQPQHF. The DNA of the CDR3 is TGTGCCAGCAGTATGGCGGGCGAAAGCAATCAGCCCCAGCATTTT.

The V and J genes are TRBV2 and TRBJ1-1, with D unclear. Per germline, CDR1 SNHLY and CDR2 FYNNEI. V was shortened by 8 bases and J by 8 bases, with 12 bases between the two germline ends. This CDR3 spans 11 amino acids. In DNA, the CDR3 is TGTGCCAGCGGATGGGATGCAGAAGCTTTCTTT. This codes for CASGWDAEAFF. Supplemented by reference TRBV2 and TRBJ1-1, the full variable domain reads EPEVTQTPSHQVTQMGQEVILRCVPISNHLYFYWYRQILGQKVEFLVSFYNNEISEKSEIFDDQFSVERPDGSNFTLKIRSTKLEDSAMYFCASGWDAEAFFGQGTRLTVV.

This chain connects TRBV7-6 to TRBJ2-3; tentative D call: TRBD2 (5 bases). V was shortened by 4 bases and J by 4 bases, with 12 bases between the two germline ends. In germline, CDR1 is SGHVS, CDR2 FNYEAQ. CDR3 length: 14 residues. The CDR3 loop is CASSSTGLADTQYF. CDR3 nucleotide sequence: TGTGCCAGCAGCTCGACTGGACTGGCAGATACGCAGTATTTT. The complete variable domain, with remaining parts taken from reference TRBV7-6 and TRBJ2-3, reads GAGVSQSPRYKVTKRGQDVALRCDPISGHVSLYWYRQALGQGPEFLTYFNYEAQQDKSGLPNDRFSAERPEGSISTLTIQRTEQRDSAMYRCASSSTGLADTQYFGPGTRLTVL.

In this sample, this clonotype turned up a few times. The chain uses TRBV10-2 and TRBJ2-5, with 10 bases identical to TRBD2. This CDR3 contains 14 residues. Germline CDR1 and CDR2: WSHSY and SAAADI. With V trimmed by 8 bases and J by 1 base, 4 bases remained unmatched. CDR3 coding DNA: TGCGCCAGCGCACTAGCGGGGTCCCAAGAGACCCAGTACTTC. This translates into CASALAGSQETQYF.

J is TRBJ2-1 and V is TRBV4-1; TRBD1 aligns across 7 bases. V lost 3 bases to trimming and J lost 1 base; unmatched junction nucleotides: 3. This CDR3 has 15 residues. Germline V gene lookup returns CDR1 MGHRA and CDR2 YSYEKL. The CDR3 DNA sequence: TGCGCCAGCAGCCACGACAGGGTATCCTACAATGAGCAGTTCTTC. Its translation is CASSHDRVSYNEQFF.

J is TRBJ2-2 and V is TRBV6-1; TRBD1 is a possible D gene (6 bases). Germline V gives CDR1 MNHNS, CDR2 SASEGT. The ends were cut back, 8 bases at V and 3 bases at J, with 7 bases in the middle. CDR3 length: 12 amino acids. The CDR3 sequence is CASAGDTGELFF. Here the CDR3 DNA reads TGTGCCAGCGCAGGGGACACCGGGGAGCTGTTTTTT.

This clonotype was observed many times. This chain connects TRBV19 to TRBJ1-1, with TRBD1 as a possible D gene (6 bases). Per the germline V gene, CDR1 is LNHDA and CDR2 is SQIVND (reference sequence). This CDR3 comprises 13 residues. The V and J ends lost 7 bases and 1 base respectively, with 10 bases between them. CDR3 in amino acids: CASTTGANTEAFF. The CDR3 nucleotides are TGTGCCAGTACCACGGGGGCGAACACTGAAGCTTTCTTT.

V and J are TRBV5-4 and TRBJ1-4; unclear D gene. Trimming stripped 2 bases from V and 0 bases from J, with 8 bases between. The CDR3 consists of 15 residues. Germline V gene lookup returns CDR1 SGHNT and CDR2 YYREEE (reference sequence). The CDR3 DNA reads TGTGCCAGCAGCTTTCGGACGGCAACTAATGAAAAACTGTTTTTT. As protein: CASSFRTATNEKLFF.

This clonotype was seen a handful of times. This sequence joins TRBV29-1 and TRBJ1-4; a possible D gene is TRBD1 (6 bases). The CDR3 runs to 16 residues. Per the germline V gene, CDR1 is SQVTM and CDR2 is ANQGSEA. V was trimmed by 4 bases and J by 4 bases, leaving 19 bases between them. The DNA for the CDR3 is TGCAGCGTTGTGGAGATTAGGGGACAAAGTAATGAAAAACTGTTTTTT. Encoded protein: CSVVEIRGQSNEKLFF.

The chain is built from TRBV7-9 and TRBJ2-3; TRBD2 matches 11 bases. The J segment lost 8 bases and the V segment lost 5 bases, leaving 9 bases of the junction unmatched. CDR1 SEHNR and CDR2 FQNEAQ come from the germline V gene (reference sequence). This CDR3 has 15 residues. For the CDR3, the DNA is TGTGCCAGCAGCCGGCTAGCGGGGGGACCCGGTACGCAGTATTTT. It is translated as CASSRLAGGPGTQYF.

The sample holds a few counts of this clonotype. The CDR3 region is CASSLGVGVNQPQHF. The CDR3 DNA is TGTGCCAGCAGCTTAGGGGTTGGGGTAAATCAGCCCCAGCATTTT. The gene calls are TRBV7-9 and TRBJ1-5; D unresolved. The CDR3 totals 15 residues. Per germline, CDR1 SEHNR and CDR2 FQNEAQ (reference sequence). The V and J ends lost 1 base and 4 bases respectively, with 11 bases between them.

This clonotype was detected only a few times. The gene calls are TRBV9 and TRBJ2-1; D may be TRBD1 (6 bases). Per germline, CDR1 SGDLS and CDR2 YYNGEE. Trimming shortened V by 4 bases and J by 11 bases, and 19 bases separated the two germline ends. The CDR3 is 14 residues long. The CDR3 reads CASSTFMGAGQQFF. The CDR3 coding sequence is TGTGCCAGCAGCACGTTCATGGGGGCTGGTCAGCAGTTCTTC.

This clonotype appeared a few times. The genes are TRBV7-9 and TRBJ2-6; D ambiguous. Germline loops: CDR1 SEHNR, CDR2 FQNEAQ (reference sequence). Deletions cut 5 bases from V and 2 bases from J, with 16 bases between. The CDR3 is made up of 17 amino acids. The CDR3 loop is CASSAPVGPTGANVLTF. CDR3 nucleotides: TGTGCCAGCAGCGCCCCCGTAGGGCCGACTGGGGCCAACGTCCTGACTTTC.

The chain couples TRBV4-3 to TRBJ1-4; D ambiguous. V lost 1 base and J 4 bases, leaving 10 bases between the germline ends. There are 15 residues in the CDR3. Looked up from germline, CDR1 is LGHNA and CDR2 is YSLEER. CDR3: CASSQGLGFNEKLFF. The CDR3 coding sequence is TGCGCCAGCAGCCAAGGGCTGGGATTTAATGAAAAACTGTTTTTT.